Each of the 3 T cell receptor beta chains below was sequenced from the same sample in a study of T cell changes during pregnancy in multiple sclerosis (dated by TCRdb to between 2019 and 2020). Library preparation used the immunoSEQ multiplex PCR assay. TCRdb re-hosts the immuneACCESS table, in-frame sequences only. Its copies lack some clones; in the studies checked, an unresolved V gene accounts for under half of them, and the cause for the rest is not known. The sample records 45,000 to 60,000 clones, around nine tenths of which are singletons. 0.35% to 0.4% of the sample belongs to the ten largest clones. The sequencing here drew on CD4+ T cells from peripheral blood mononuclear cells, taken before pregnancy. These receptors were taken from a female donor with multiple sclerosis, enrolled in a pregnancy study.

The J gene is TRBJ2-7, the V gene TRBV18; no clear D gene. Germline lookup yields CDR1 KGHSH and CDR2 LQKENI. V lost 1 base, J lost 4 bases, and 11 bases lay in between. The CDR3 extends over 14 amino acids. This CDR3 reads CASSPQFGSYEQYF. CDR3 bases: TGTGCCAGCTCACCACAGTTCGGGTCGTACGAGCAGTACTTC.

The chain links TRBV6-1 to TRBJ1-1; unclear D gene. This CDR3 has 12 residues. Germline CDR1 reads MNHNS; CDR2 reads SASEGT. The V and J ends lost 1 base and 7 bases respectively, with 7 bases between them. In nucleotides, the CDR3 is TGTGCCAGCAGTGAAGTAAGCGGTGAAGCTTTCTTT. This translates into CASSEVSGEAFF.

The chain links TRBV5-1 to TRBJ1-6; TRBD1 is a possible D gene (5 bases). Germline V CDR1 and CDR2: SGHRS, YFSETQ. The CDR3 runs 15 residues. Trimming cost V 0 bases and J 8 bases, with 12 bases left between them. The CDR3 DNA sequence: TGCGCCAGCAGCTTGGATCTGGGGCCCCATTCACCCCTCCACTTT. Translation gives CASSLDLGPHSPLHF.